This T cell receptor beta chain was captured in a study of CD8 T cells in ankylosing spondylitis. This CDR3 comprises 13 residues. The germline V and J ends were trimmed by 7 bases and 5 bases, with 14 bases remaining between them. The germline gives CDR1 SNHLY, CDR2 FYNNEI. Concerning this clonotype itself: Its antigen is currently unknown.

Study observations and caveats: Reports say disease-linked clones showed up significantly more in matched ankylosing spondylitis synovial fluid. Clones linked to the disease showed a CD8+ phenotype. They occurred at relatively low frequencies in peripheral blood. Some motif variants had been reported before (in reactive arthritis synovial fluid and blood).

Libraries for TCR beta were made by quantitative 5'-RACE with molecular barcodes. MiXCR, applied by TCRdb to the 5' RACE reads, yields one record per CDR3 protein. The table shows 250,000 to 300,000 distinct CDR3 sequences, with 20% occurring only once. Sample: blood, either unsorted or a sorted T cell fraction (not recorded which). This chain joins TRBV2 and TRBJ2-5, with D perhaps matching TRBD1 or TRBD2 (6 bases each). The receptor comes from a male donor with ankylosing spondylitis or in good health (not recorded which). The DNA of the CDR3 is TGTGCCAGCACCCGGGGGCGAGAGGAGACCCAGTACTTC. Amino acids: CASTRGREETQYF.